The entry below gives a single T cell receptor beta chain sequence along with its context. Its antigen is not identified. The data are from a study of shared clonotypes between healthy human individuals. General observations from the study: Blood alone was sampled, and tissue repertoires likely differ.

Donors, without exception, were Caucasian adults residing in Nashville, Tennessee. CDR3 size: 15 residues. CDR1 and CDR2 from the germline V gene are KGHSH and LQKENI. V was clipped by 3 bases and J by 3 bases, with 11 bases between them. At deep level, the assay was performed. Method: immunoSEQ multiplex PCR; TCRdb's copy keeps in-frame clones and lacks some. The sample has some 530,000 clones, around 73% seen once. The TCR sequence derives from a middle-aged woman in good health. Some clones in this sample may be carry-over from other donors' samples. The sequenced sample was PBMCs. The chain is built from TRBV18 and TRBJ1-4; D call uncertain. CDR3 region: CASSPSDGPNEKLFF. The CDR3 coding sequence is TGTGCCAGCTCACCTTCGGACGGACCTAATGAAAAACTGTTTTTT.